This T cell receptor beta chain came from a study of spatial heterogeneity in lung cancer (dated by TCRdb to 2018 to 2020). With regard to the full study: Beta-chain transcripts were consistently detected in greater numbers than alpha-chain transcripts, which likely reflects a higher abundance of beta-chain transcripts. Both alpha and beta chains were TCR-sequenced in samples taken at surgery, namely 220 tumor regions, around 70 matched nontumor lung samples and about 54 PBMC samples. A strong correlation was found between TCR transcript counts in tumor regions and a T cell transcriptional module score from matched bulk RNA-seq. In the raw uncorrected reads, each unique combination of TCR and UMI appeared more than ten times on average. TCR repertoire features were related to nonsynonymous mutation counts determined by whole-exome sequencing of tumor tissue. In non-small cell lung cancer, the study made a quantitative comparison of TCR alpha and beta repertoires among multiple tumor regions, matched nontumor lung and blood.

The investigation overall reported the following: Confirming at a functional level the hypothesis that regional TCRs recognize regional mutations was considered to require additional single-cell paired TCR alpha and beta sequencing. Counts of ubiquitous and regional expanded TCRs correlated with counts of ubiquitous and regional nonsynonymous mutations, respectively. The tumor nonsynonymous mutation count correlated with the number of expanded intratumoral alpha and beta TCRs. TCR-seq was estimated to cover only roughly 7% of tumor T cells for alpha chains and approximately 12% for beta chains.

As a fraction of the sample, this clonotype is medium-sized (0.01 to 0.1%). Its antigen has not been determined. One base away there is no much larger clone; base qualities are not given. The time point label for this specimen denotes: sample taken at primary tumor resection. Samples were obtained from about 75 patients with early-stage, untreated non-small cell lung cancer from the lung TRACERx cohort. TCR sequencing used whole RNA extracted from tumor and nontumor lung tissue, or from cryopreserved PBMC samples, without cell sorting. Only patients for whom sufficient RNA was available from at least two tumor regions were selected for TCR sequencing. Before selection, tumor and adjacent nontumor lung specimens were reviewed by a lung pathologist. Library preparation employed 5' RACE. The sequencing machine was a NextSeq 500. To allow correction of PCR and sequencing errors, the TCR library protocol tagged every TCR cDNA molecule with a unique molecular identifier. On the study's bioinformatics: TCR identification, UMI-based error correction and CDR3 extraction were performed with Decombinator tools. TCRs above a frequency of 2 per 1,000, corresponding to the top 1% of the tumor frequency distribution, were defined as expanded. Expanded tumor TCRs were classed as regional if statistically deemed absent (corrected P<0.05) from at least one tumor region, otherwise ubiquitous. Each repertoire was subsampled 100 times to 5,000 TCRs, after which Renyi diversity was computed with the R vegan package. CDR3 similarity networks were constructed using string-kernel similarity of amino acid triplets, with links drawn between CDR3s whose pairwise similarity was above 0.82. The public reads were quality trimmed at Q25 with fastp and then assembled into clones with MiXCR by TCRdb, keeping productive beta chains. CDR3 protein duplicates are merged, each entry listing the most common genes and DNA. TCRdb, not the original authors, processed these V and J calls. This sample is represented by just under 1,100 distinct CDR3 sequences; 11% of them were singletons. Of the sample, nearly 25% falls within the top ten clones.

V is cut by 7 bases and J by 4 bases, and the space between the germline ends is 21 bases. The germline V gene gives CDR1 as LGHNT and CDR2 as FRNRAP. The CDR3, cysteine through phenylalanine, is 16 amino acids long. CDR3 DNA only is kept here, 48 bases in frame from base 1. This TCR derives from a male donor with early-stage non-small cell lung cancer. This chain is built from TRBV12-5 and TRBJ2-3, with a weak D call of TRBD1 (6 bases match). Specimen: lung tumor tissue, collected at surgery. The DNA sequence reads TGTGCTAGTGCTCCTCGCAATAGGGGGATTTCAGATACGCAGTATTTT. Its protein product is CASAPRNRGISDTQYF.